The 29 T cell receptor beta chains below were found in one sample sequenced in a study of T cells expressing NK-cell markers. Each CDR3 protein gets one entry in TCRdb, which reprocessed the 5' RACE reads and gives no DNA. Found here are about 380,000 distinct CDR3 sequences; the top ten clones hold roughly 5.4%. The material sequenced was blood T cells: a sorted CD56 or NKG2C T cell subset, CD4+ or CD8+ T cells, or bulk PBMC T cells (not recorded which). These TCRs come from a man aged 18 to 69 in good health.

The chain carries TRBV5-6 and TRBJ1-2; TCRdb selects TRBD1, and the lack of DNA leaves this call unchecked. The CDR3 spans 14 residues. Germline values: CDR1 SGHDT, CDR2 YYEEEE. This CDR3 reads CASSLAGGRYGYTF.

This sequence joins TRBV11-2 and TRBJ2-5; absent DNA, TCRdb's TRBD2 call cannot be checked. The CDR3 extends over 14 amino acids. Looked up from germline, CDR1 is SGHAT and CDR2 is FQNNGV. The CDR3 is CASRRTGRKETQYF.

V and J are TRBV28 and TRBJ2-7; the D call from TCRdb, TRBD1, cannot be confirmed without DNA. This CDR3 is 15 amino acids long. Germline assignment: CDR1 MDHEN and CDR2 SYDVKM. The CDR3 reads CASSFAVGKGDEQYF. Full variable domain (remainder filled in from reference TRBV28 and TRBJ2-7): DVKVTQSSRYLVKRTGEKVFLECVQDMDHENMFWYRQDPGLGLRLIYFSYDVKMKEKGDIPEGYSVSREKKERFSLILESASTNQTSMYLCASSFAVGKGDEQYFGPGTRLTVT.

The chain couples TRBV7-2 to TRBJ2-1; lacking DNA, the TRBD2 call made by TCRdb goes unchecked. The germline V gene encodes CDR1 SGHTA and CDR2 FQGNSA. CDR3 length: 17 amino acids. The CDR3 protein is CASSTNHLAGGRNEQFF.

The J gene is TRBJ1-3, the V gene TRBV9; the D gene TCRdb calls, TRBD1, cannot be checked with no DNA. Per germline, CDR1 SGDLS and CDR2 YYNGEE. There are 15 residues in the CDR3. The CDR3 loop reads CASSSRPSSGNTIYF.

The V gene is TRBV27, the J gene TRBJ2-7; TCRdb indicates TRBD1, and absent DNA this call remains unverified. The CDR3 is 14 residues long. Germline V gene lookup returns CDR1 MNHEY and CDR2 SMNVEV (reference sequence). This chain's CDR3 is CASSLKWDSYEQYF.

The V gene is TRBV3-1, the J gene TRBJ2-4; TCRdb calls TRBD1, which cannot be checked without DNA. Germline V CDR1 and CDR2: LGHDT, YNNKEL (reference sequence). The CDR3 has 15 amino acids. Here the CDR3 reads CASSQGTGIRNIQYF.

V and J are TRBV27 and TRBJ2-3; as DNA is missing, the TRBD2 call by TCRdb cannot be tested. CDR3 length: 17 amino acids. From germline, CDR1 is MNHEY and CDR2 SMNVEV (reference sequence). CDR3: CASSWLAGGRVADTQYF.

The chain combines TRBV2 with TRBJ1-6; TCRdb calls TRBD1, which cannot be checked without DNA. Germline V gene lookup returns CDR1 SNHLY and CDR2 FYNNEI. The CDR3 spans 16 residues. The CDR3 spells CASSPGQGIRNSPLHF.

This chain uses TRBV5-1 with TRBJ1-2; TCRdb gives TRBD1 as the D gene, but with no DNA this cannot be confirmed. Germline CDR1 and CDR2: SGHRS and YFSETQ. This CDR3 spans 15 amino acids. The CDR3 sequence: CASSFGTGANYGYTF.

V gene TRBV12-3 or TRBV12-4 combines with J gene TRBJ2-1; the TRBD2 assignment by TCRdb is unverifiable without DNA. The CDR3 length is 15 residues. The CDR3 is CASSAKGIRNNEQFF.

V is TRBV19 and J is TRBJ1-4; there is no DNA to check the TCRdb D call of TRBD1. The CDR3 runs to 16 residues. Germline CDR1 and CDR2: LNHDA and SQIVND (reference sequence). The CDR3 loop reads CASSEGTVRTNEKLFF.

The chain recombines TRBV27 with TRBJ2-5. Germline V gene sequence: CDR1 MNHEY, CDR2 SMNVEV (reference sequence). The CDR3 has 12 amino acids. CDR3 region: CASSAIQETQYF.

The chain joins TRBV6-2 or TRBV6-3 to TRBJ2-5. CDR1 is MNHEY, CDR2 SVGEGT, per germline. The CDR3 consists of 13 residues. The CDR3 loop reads CASNEPAQETQYF.

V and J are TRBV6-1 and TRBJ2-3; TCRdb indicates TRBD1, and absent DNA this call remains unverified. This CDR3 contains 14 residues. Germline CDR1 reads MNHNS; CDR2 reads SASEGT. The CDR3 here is CASQLALFTDTQYF.

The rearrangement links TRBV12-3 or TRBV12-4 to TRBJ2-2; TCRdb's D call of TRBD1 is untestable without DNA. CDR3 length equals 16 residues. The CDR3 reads CASSRSGQGNTGELFF.

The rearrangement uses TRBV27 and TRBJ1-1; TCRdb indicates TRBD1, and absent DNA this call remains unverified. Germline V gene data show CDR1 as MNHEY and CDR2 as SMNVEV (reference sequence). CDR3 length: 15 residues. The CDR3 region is CASSSLGARNTEAFF.

This CDR3 is CAITGSPTDTQYF. The genes are TRBV10-3 and TRBJ2-3. The germline V gene encodes CDR1 ENHRY and CDR2 SYGVKD. The CDR3 is 13 amino acids.

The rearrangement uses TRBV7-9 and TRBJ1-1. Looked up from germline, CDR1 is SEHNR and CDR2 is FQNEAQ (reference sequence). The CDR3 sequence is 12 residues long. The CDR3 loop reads CASSLEREEAFF.

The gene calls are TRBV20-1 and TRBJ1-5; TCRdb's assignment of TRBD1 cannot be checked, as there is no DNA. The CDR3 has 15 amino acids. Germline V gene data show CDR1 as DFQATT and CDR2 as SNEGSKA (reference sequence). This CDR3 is CSARPRDRVNQPQHF.

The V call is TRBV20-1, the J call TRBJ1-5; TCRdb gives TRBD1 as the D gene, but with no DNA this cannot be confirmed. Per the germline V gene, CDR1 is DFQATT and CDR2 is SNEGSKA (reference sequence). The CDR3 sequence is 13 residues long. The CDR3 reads CSARVARNQPQHF.

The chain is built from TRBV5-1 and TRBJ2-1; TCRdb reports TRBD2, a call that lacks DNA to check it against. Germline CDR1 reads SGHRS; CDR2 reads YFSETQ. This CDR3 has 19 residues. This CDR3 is CASSRQTSGGGLIYNEQFF.

CDR3 region: CASRPGLATNEKLFF. This rearrangement joins TRBV5-1 to TRBJ1-4. The CDR3 totals 15 residues. Germline V lookup: CDR1 SGHRS, CDR2 YFSETQ.

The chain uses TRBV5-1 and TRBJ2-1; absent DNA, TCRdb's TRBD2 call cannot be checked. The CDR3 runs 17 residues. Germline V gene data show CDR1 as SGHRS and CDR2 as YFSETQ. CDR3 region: CASSLAPGLAGANEQFF.

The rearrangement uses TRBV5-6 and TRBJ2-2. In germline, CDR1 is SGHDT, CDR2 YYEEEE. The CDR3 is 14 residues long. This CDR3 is CASSWGTETGELFF.

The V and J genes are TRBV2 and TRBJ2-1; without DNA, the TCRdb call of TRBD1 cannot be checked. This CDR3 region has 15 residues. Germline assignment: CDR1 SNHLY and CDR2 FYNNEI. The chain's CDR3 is CASGIRDGTYNEQFF.

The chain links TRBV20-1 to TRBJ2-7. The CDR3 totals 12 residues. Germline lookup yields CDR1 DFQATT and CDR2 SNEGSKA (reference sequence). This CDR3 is CSTEGQSYEQYF.

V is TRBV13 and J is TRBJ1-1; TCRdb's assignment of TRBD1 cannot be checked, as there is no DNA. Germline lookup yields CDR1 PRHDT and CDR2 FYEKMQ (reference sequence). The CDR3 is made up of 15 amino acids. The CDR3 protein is CASSLAGQLNTEAFF.

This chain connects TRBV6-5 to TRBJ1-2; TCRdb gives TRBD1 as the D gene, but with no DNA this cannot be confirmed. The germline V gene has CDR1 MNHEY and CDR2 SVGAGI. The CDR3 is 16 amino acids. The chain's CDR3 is CASSFPTGGAYGGYTF.